This T cell receptor (beta chain) was captured in a study of T cell clonotyping in hematopoietic cell transplantation. Study-wide points: At the given depth, recipient repertoires were over 95% de novo clonotypes.

The CDR3 is 12 residues long. The V and J ends lost 5 bases and 8 bases respectively, with 12 bases between them. Germline CDR1 and CDR2: SGHAT and FQNNGV. Sequencing used immunoSEQ multiplex PCR; TCRdb keeps in-frame clones, though not all of them. Of more than 7,500 clones in the sample, 75% to 80% are singletons; the top ten hold approximately 48%. As regards this clone: Its antigen is still unknown.

The TCR originated in a female patient aged 50 to 60 who had an allogeneic stem cell transplant from a related donor, so the T cells may come from the graft donor. Some clones in this sample may be carry-over from other donors' samples. The sequenced sample was peripheral blood mononuclear cells, obtained 180 days after allogeneic stem cell transplant. The chain is built from TRBV11-2 and TRBJ1-2; a possible D gene is TRBD1 (5 bases). The CDR3 loop is CASSLRGAGYTF. The CDR3 bases are TGTGCCAGCAGCCTAAGGGGTGCCGGCTACACCTTC.